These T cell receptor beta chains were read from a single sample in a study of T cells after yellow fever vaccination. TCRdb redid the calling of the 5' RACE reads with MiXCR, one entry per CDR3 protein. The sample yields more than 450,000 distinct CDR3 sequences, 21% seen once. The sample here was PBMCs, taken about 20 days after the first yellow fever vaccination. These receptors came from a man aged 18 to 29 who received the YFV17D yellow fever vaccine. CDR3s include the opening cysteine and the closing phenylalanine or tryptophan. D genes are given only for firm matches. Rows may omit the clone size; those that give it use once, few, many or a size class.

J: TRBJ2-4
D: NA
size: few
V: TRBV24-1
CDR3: CATIFLQTPGPLAKNIQYF
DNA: TGTGCCACCATCTTCCTCCAAACCCCGGGACCACTAGCCAAAAACATTCAGTACTTC

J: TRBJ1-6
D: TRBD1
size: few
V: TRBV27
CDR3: CASSDWTGGASPLHF
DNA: TGTGCCAGCAGTGACTGGACAGGTGGGGCATCACCCCTCCACTTT

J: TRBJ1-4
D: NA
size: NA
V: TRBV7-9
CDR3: CASSLNGGRNEKLFF
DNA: TGTGCCAGCAGCTTAAACGGGGGAAGAAATGAAAAACTGTTTTTT

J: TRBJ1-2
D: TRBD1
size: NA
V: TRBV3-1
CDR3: CASSQVQGRGYTF
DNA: TGTGCCAGCAGCCAAGTACAGGGGCGTGGCTACACCTTC

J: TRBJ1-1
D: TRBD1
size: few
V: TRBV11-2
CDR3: CASSLFGTGGRMNTEAFF
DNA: TGTGCCAGCAGCTTATTTGGGACAGGGGGAAGGATGAACACTGAAGCTTTCTTT

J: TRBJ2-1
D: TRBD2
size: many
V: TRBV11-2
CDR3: CASSSGLAGGYNEQFF
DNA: TGTGCCAGCAGCTCCGGACTAGCGGGGGGTTACAATGAGCAGTTCTTC

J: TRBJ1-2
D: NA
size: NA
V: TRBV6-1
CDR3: CASSGTGFYGYTF
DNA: TGTGCCAGCAGTGGCACAGGGTTCTATGGCTACACCTTC

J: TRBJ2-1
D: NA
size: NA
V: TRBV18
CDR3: CASSPGAGHEQFF
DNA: TGTGCCAGCTCACCAGGGGCCGGTCATGAGCAGTTCTTC

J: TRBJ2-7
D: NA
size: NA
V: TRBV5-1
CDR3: CASSRDYEQYF
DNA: TGCGCCAGCAGCCGTGACTACGAGCAGTACTTC

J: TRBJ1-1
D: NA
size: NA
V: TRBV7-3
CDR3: CASSQLRGTEAFF
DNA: TGTGCCAGCAGCCAGCTCCGGGGTACTGAAGCTTTCTTT

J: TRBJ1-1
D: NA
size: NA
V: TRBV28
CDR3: CASSSPRGSEAFF
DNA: TGTGCCAGCAGTTCCCCTCGGGGGTCTGAAGCTTTCTTT

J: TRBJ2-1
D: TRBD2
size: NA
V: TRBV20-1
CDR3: CSARDASGGANEQFF
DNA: TGCAGTGCTAGAGATGCTAGCGGGGGGGCTAATGAGCAGTTCTTC

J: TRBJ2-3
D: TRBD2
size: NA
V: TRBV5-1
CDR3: CASSGTSEHTDTQYF
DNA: TGCGCCAGCAGCGGGACTAGCGAACACACAGATACGCAGTATTTT

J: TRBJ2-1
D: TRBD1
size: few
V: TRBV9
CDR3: CASSVGTGESYNEQFF
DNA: TGTGCCAGCAGCGTTGGGACAGGGGAGTCCTACAATGAGCAGTTCTTC

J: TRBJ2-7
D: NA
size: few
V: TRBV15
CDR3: CATSSERSYEQYF
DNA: TGTGCCACCAGTTCTGAAAGGTCCTACGAGCAGTACTTC

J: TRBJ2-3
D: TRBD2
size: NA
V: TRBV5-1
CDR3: CASSLNLAGDVRDTQYF
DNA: TGCGCCAGCAGCTTGAACCTAGCGGGGGACGTCCGGGATACGCAGTATTTT

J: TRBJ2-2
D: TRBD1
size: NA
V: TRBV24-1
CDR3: CATSDSDRDIGELFF
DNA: TGTGCCACCAGTGATTCGGACAGGGATATCGGGGAGCTGTTTTTT

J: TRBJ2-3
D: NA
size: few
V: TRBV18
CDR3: CASSPLNDSPDTQYF
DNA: TGTGCCAGCTCACCACTTAATGACAGCCCAGATACGCAGTATTTT

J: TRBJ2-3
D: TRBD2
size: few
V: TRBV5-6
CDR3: CASSTLGGGSTDTQYF
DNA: TGTGCCAGCAGCACCCTGGGCGGGGGTAGCACAGATACGCAGTATTTT

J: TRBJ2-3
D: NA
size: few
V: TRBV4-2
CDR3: CASSPITGGADTDTQYF
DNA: TGTGCCAGCAGCCCTATAACCGGAGGAGCGGACACAGATACGCAGTATTTT

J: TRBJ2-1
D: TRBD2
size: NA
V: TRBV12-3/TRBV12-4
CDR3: CASSLTGSGLEGNEQFF
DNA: TGTGCCAGCAGTTTGACAGGTTCGGGACTAGAGGGGAATGAGCAGTTCTTC

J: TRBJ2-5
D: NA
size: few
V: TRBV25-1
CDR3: CASSDPRQETQYF
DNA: TGTGCCAGCAGTGATCCCAGGCAAGAGACCCAGTACTTC

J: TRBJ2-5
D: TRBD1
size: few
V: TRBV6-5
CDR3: CASSSRQGAQETQYF
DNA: TGTGCCAGCAGTTCAAGACAGGGGGCTCAAGAGACCCAGTACTTC

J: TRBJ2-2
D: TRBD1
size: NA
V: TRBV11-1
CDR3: CASSHRGTGNTGELFF
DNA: TGTGCCAGCAGCCATCGAGGGACAGGGAACACCGGGGAGCTGTTTTTT

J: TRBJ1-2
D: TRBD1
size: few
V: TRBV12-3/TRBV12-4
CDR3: CASSVRVGTGGGYTF
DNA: TGTGCCAGCAGTGTACGGGTTGGGACAGGGGGTGGCTACACCTTC

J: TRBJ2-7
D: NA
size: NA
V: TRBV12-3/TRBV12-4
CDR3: CASSFAKIYEQYF
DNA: TGTGCCAGCAGTTTCGCGAAAATCTACGAGCAGTACTTC

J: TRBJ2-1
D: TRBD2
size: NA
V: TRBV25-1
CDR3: CASSEIPSGGSYNEQFF
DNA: TGTGCCAGCAGTGAAATTCCTAGCGGGGGAAGCTACAATGAGCAGTTCTTC

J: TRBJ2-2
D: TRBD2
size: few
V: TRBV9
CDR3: CASSVGAGGTTGELFF
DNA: TGTGCCAGCAGCGTCGGTGCGGGGGGGACCACCGGGGAGCTGTTTTTT

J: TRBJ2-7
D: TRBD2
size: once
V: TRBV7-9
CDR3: CASSRHTSGGAWEQYF
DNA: TGTGCCAGCAGCCGCCATACTAGCGGGGGGGCGTGGGAGCAGTACTTC

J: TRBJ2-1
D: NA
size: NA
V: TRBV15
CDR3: CATSRQGMGGNEQFF
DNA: TGTGCCACCAGCAGACAGGGGATGGGCGGCAATGAGCAGTTCTTC

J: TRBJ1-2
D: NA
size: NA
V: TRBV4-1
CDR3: CASSHRDGRGYTF
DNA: TGCGCCAGCAGCCACCGGGACGGACGGGGCTACACCTTC

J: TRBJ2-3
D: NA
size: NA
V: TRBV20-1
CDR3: CSALRGATPDTQYF
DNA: TGCAGTGCTCTCCGGGGGGCCACCCCAGATACGCAGTATTTT

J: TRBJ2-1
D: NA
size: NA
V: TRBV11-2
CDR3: CASSSQVQGLQFF
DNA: TGTGCCAGCAGCTCCCAAGTGCAGGGACTCCAGTTCTTC

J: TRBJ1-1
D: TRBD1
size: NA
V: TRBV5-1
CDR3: CASSVSSGGLEAFF
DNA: TGCGCCAGCAGCGTATCCTCAGGGGGGCTTGAAGCTTTCTTT

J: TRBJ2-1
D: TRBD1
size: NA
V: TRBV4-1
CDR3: CASSLDGDRVVEQFF
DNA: TGCGCCAGCAGCTTAGACGGGGACAGGGTGGTTGAGCAGTTCTTC

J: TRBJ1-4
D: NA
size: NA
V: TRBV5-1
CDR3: CASSLGTGRTTNEKLFF
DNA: TGCGCCAGCAGCTTGGGCACAGGGCGGACTACTAATGAAAAACTGTTTTTT

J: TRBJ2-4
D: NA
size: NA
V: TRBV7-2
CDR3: CASSLDRATLGYF
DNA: TGTGCCAGCAGCTTAGATAGGGCCACCCTGGGGTACTTC

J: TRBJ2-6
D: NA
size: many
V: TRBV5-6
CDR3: CASSLLVSGANVLTF
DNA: TGTGCCAGCAGCTTGCTGGTTTCTGGGGCCAACGTCCTGACTTTC

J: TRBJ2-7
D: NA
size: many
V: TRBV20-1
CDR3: CSARFFSYEQYF
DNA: TGCAGTGCTAGGTTCTTCTCCTACGAGCAGTACTTC

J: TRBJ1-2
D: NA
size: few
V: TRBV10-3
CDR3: CAISDLGSSYGYTF
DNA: TGTGCCATCAGTGATCTCGGCAGTTCCTATGGCTACACCTTC

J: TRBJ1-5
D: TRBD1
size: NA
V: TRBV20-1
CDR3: CSAREHTGQGAGGQPQHF
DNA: TGCAGTGCTCGCGAACATACCGGACAGGGGGCGGGAGGGCAGCCCCAGCATTTT